Below, 24 T cell receptor beta chains from the same sample are listed, as sequenced in a study of cytomegalovirus exposure and HLA in healthy donors. Measured with immunoSEQ multiplex PCR; TCRdb has only the in-frame clones, and not every one. This sample has approximately 150,000 clones, with about 87% found just once. The specimen was PBMCs. These TCRs come from a man aged 18 to 29 in good health and CMV-seropositive.

The chain couples TRBV11-2 to TRBJ2-3; TRBD2 is a possible D gene (5 bases). The CDR3 runs to 15 residues. The germline V gene has CDR1 SGHAT and CDR2 FQNNGV. Trimming pared 2 bases from V and 0 bases from J, leaving 9 bases between. As DNA, the CDR3 is TGTGCCAGCAGCTTATGGAGGTTCAGCACAGATACGCAGTATTTT. Translated: CASSLWRFSTDTQYF.

This chain connects TRBV7-9 to TRBJ2-1, with 10 bases fitting TRBD2. Germline V gene sequence: CDR1 SEHNR, CDR2 FQNEAQ (reference sequence). The CDR3 consists of 16 residues. V was clipped by 5 bases and J by 8 bases; unmatched bases: 12. CDR3 nucleotide sequence: TGTGCCAGCAGCCCCCCTTGGGTAGCGGGGGGCGATGAGCAGTTCTTC. Residues: CASSPPWVAGGDEQFF.

The rearrangement joins TRBV5-1 to TRBJ2-6, with a tentative D call TRBD2 (9 bases). Trimming left V 1 base short and J 0 bases short, with 20 bases between. The CDR3 has 20 amino acids. The germline CDR1 and CDR2 sequences are SGHRS and YFSETQ. In nucleotides, the CDR3 is TGCGCCAGCAGCTTGAGCGGGGGGACAGGCCTCAGCTCTGGGGCCAACGTCCTGACTTTC. Amino acid sequence: CASSLSGGTGLSSGANVLTF.

This chain uses TRBV27 with TRBJ1-4; D gene unclear. V was cut by 3 bases and J by 4 bases, with 3 bases left in between. The germline V gene encodes CDR1 MNHEY and CDR2 SMNVEV (reference sequence). CDR3 size: 12 residues. The CDR3 region has the DNA TGTGCCAGCAGTTTCCTTAATGAAAAACTGTTTTTT. This encodes CASSFLNEKLFF.

The table lists this clone with a few counts. CDR3 sequence reads: CASSLGSGPEPGDGYTF. CDR3 DNA sequence: TGTGCCAGCAGCTTAGGGTCAGGTCCTGAACCGGGGGATGGCTACACCTTC. The rearrangement links TRBV7-6 to TRBJ1-2; D may be TRBD1 (5 bases). Germline V gives CDR1 SGHVS, CDR2 FNYEAQ. The CDR3 contains 17 residues. V shed 1 base and J shed 6 bases, with 21 bases lying between them.

The chain recombines TRBV5-1 with TRBJ2-7; TRBD2 agrees at 8 bases. The CDR3 has 15 residues. Germline assignment: CDR1 SGHRS and CDR2 YFSETQ. V trimming: 4 bases; J trimming: 1 base; junction bases outside the gene matches: 7. CDR3 in DNA: TGCGCCAGCAGCGAGTCTAGCGGGCTTTCCTACGAGCAGTACTTC. As protein: CASSESSGLSYEQYF. The full variable domain, completed using reference TRBV5-1 and TRBJ2-7, is KAGVTQTPRYLIKTRGQQVTLSCSPISGHRSVSWYQQTPGQGLQFLFEYFSETQRNKGNFPGRFSGRQFSNSRSEMNVSTLELGDSALYLCASSESSGLSYEQYFGPGTRLTVT.

The chain uses TRBV28 and TRBJ2-7, with unresolved D. The CDR3 is 13 residues long. Trimming took 2 bases from V and 4 from J, leaving 9 bases between them. Germline V gene lookup returns CDR1 MDHEN and CDR2 SYDVKM. The CDR3 DNA sequence: TGTGCCAGCAGTTTACGTCAGAATTACGAGCAGTACTTC. Translation gives CASSLRQNYEQYF.

The rearrangement joins TRBV11-2 to TRBJ1-1; D unresolved. Per germline, CDR1 SGHAT and CDR2 FQNNGV. The CDR3 extends over 14 amino acids. V was shortened by 0 bases and J by 4 bases, with 9 bases between the two germline ends. For the CDR3, the DNA is TGTGCCAGCAGCTTAGATCTTCAACTCACTGAAGCTTTCTTT. Encoded protein: CASSLDLQLTEAFF.

The chain is built from TRBV10-3 and TRBJ2-7, with D tentatively TRBD1 (5 bases). Deletions cut 4 bases from V and 3 bases from J, with 13 bases between. CDR1 is ENHRY and CDR2 is SYGVKD in the germline V gene. The CDR3 spans 14 residues. The CDR3 nucleotides read TGTGCCATCAGTGCCTCCTCAGGGATCTACGAGCAGTACTTC. Its protein product is CAISASSGIYEQYF.

The chain carries TRBV19 and TRBJ2-3; 12 nucleotides match TRBD2. Trimming at V came to 5 bases and at J to 5 bases, leaving 8 bases not matched to a gene. The CDR3 totals 16 residues. The germline V gene has CDR1 LNHDA and CDR2 SQIVND (reference sequence). The chain's CDR3 is CASSPLAGGRIDTQYF. DNA of the CDR3: TGTGCCAGTAGTCCCCTAGCGGGGGGGCGAATAGATACGCAGTATTTT.

The sample holds a few counts of this clone. The chain links TRBV27 to TRBJ2-7; unclear D gene. The V and J ends lost 0 bases and 2 bases respectively, with 5 bases between them. The germline gives CDR1 MNHEY, CDR2 SMNVEV (reference sequence). This CDR3 is built from 13 residues. The CDR3 here is CASSLSSAYEQYF. CDR3 DNA sequence: TGTGCCAGCAGTTTATCCAGCGCCTACGAGCAGTACTTC.

The chain carries TRBV5-1 and TRBJ1-4; 9 bases match TRBD1. Germline V gives CDR1 SGHRS, CDR2 YFSETQ. Trimming cost V 3 bases and J 8 bases; bases outside gene matches: 8. The CDR3 totals 15 residues. In nucleotides, the CDR3 is TGCGCCAGCAGCTGGGACAGGGAGGGAGGAGAAAAACTGTTTTTT. As protein: CASSWDREGGEKLFF.

The chain employs TRBV2 and TRBJ1-1; D is undetermined. The germline V and J ends were trimmed by 6 bases and 0 bases, with 14 bases remaining between them. The CDR3 sequence is 15 residues long. Germline V CDR1 and CDR2: SNHLY, FYNNEI. The CDR3 loop is CASRGWERLNTEAFF. Written as DNA, the CDR3 is TGTGCCAGCAGGGGCTGGGAGAGGTTGAACACTGAAGCTTTCTTT.

The chain carries TRBV2 and TRBJ2-1; the match to TRBD2 covers 7 bases. The CDR3 has 16 amino acids. CDR1 and CDR2 from the germline V gene are SNHLY and FYNNEI. The V and J ends lost 2 bases and 2 bases, in that order; junction bases with no gene match: 6. The CDR3 DNA reads as TGTGCCAGCAGTGAATCGGCTAGCGGCACCTACAATGAGCAGTTCTTC. This translates into CASSESASGTYNEQFF.

To note about this clone: Distinct nucleotide sequences in the sample also encode this CDR3. The rearrangement links TRBV6-5 to TRBJ2-7; D is unresolved. Trimming cost V 5 bases and J 3 bases, with 5 bases left between them. This CDR3 comprises 11 residues. CDR1 and CDR2 (germline): MNHEY, SVGAGI. DNA of the CDR3: TGTGCCAGCAGTCGAGACTACGAGCAGTACTTC. It translates to CASSRDYEQYF.

The J gene is TRBJ2-3, the V gene TRBV6-5; tentatively, D is TRBD2 (8 bases). There are 14 residues in the CDR3. Trimming removed 6 bases from V and 7 bases from J, with 17 bases in between. Looked up from germline, CDR1 is MNHEY and CDR2 is SVGAGI. CDR3 residues: CASSLGLGGHTQYF. The CDR3 nucleotides are TGTGCCAGCAGCTTGGGACTAGGGGGCCATACGCAGTATTTT.

The chain combines TRBV20-1 with TRBJ1-1; D remains unclear. Germline V gives CDR1 DFQATT, CDR2 SNEGSKA (reference sequence). V lost 5 bases, J lost 11 bases, and 15 bases lay in between. This CDR3 contains 11 residues. This CDR3 reads CSAVEVPGAFF. In DNA form, the CDR3 reads TGCAGTGCTGTGGAGGTACCGGGGGCTTTCTTT.

A word on this clone: At the DNA level, this CDR3 is encoded by other sequences in the same sample as well. V and J are TRBV11-2 and TRBJ2-1, with D unresolved. Germline V gives CDR1 SGHAT, CDR2 FQNNGV. Trimming stripped 0 bases from V and 3 bases from J, with 9 bases between. CDR3 length: 15 residues. CDR3 sequence reads: CASSLDLSSYNEQFF. CDR3 nucleotide sequence: TGTGCCAGCAGCTTAGATCTGTCGAGCTACAATGAGCAGTTCTTC. The complete variable domain, with remaining parts taken from reference TRBV11-2 and TRBJ2-1, reads EAGVAQSPRYKIIEKRQSVAFWCNPISGHATLYWYQQILGQGPKLLIQFQNNGVVDDSQLPKDRFSAERLKGVDSTLKIQPAKLEDSAVYLCASSLDLSSYNEQFFGPGTRLTVL.

The rearrangement links TRBV19 to TRBJ1-6, with 10 bases lining up with TRBD1. V shed 2 bases and J 5 bases; nucleotides not matched to a gene: 6. The CDR3 consists of 17 residues. Per germline, CDR1 LNHDA and CDR2 SQIVND (reference sequence). The chain's CDR3 is CASSILPGTGDNSPLHF. The DNA for the CDR3 is TGTGCCAGTAGTATACTTCCCGGGACAGGGGATAATTCACCCCTCCACTTT.

The gene calls are TRBV5-6 and TRBJ2-5; D perhaps matches TRBD1 (6 bases). The germline V and J ends were trimmed by 3 bases and 4 bases, with 13 bases remaining between them. The germline V gene has CDR1 SGHDT and CDR2 YYEEEE. This CDR3 contains 14 residues. CDR3 protein: CASSSPGQGETQYF. CDR3 sequence (DNA): TGTGCCAGCAGCTCACCGGGACAAGGAGAGACCCAGTACTTC.

This clone was seen just once. One end of the junction is discordant with germline, which a read error may explain. The rearrangement joins TRBV28 to TRBJ1-1; TRBD1 is a possible D gene (6 bases). The CDR3 consists of 11 residues. CDR1 is MDHEN and CDR2 is SYDVKM in the germline V gene. The CDR3 sequence is CASSATGSTIF. CDR3 DNA: TGTGCCAGCAGCGCTACAGGGTCAACGATCTTT.

The chain recombines TRBV2 with TRBJ2-3; tentatively, D is TRBD1 (8 bases). The CDR3 has 13 amino acids. The germline V gene encodes CDR1 SNHLY and CDR2 FYNNEI. The V end lost 9 bases, the J end lost 2 bases, and 12 bases lay between the germline ends. The CDR3 sequence: CASTGGVTDTQYF. The CDR3 DNA sequence: TGTGCCAGTACAGGGGGGGTCACAGATACGCAGTATTTT.

The V call is TRBV18, the J call TRBJ2-5; TRBD1 agrees at 7 bases. V shed 5 bases and J 5 bases; nucleotides not matched to a gene: 5. This CDR3 contains 13 residues. CDR1 and CDR2 (germline): KGHSH, LQKENI. The CDR3 DNA sequence: TGTGCCAGCTCATGGTCCAGGGGGGAGACCCAGTACTTC. It specifies CASSWSRGETQYF.

The V and J genes are TRBV7-8 and TRBJ2-2; 7 nucleotides line up with TRBD2. Germline-derived CDR1 and CDR2 are SGHVS and FQNEAQ. Unmatched junction bases numbered 7, after V lost 7 bases and J lost 2 bases. CDR3 length: 15 residues. The CDR3 loop is CASKPSGVNTGELFF. For the CDR3, the DNA is TGTGCCAGCAAGCCTAGCGGAGTTAACACCGGGGAGCTGTTTTTT.